This T cell receptor (beta chain) came from a study of blood T cell repertoires in COVID-19. Whole-study context: Spain, Italy and the United States supplied samples that represented acute and convalescent COVID-19. PBMCs, B-cell-depleted T cells, or T cells were the source of the cDNA or gDNA that made up the material.

Libraries were prepared by immunoSEQ multiplex PCR; TCRdb keeps only in-frame clonotypes and omits some of them. The table includes approximately 140,000 clones, 87% detected once. CDR3 size: 17 residues. This clonotype originated in an elderly man with acute or convalescent COVID-19. This rearrangement joins TRBV21-1 to TRBJ2-5; the table's D call, TRBD1, has no DNA check behind it. TRBV21-1 is a listed pseudogene. What was sequenced was peripheral blood. CDR3 sequence (DNA): TGTGCCAGCAGCAAAGCGGACAGGGTGGGATCGGGTGAGACCCAGTACTTC. Protein product: CASSKADRVGSGETQYF.